Below, 5 T cell receptor beta chains from the same sample are listed, as sequenced in a study of CD8+ T cells in alopecia areata. The sequencing template was cDNA reverse transcribed from extracted RNA. Assay used: immunoSEQ multiplex PCR; TCRdb lists only in-frame clones, some missing. The table lists around 82,000 clones, roughly half of them singletons. Sequenced sample: NKG2D-high CD8+ T cells sorted from blood. The receptors originated from a human donor with alopecia areata.

V gene TRBV5-6 combines with J gene TRBJ1-5; D is perhaps TRBD1 (6 bases). The V end was cut by 0 bases, the J end by 6 bases, with 10 bases between. The length of the CDR3 is 14 residues. Germline CDR1 reads SGHDT; CDR2 reads YYEEEE. CDR3 residues: CASSLARGFQPQHF. CDR3 sequence (DNA): TGTGCCAGCAGCTTGGCTAGGGGGTTTCAGCCCCAGCATTTT.

This rearrangement joins TRBV4-3 to TRBJ1-1; D is unresolved. CDR3 length: 13 residues. CDR1 is LGHNA and CDR2 is YSLEER in the germline V gene. Trimming pared 2 bases from V and 1 base from J, leaving 5 bases between. CDR3 nucleotides: TGCGCCAGCAGCCAAAATGCGAACACTGAAGCTTTCTTT. As protein: CASSQNANTEAFF.

This rearrangement joins TRBV4-1 to TRBJ2-7, with D unclear. V was shortened by 5 bases and J by 2 bases, with 10 bases between the two germline ends. Germline V gene sequence: CDR1 MGHRA, CDR2 YSYEKL. This CDR3 contains 13 residues. CDR3 loop: CASSYSITYEQYF. CDR3 nucleotides: TGCGCCAGCAGCTACTCTATAACCTACGAGCAGTACTTC.

The rearrangement joins TRBV28 to TRBJ2-5; no firm D call. V was clipped by 1 base and J by 5 bases, with 11 bases between them. The CDR3 spans 14 residues. The germline V gene encodes CDR1 MDHEN and CDR2 SYDVKM. CDR3 DNA sequence: TGTGCCAGCAGTTTATCAGGCGGTGGGGAGACCCAGTACTTC. It is translated as CASSLSGGGETQYF. The whole variable domain, filled in from reference TRBV28 and TRBJ2-5, reads DVKVTQSSRYLVKRTGEKVFLECVQDMDHENMFWYRQDPGLGLRLIYFSYDVKMKEKGDIPEGYSVSREKKERFSLILESASTNQTSMYLCASSLSGGGETQYFGPGTRLLVL.

This chain joins TRBV21-1 and TRBJ2-1; TRBD2 is the table's D call and was not checked against the DNA. TRBV21-1 is designated a pseudogene. CDR3 size: 14 residues. CDR3 sequence: CASSGLAPSNEQFF. CDR3 DNA: TGTGCCAGCAGTGGACTAGCTCCCAGCAATGAGCAGTTCTTC.